This TCR beta chain was observed in a study of shared clonotypes between healthy human individuals. Study information: CD4 naive cells filled three plates per donor, CD4 memory three, CD8 naive two and CD8 memory one.

CDR3 length: 14 residues. Trimming shortened V by 0 bases and J by 2 bases, and 8 bases separated the two germline ends. Germline V gene data show CDR1 as SGHTA and CDR2 as FQGNSA. Produced via immunoSEQ multiplex PCR; TCRdb's table is partial and in-frame only. The table records about 2 million clones, approximately 95% of them present only once. Sequenced sample: naive CD4+ T cells sorted from blood. Regarding subset: CD45RA+ positively selected. The chain recombines TRBV7-2 with TRBJ2-7; the D is unclear. This sequence originates from a man younger than 35 in good health. In nucleotides, the CDR3 is TGTGCCAGCAGCTTAGCCGTGGGCCCCTACGAGCAGTACTTC. This encodes CASSLAVGPYEQYF.